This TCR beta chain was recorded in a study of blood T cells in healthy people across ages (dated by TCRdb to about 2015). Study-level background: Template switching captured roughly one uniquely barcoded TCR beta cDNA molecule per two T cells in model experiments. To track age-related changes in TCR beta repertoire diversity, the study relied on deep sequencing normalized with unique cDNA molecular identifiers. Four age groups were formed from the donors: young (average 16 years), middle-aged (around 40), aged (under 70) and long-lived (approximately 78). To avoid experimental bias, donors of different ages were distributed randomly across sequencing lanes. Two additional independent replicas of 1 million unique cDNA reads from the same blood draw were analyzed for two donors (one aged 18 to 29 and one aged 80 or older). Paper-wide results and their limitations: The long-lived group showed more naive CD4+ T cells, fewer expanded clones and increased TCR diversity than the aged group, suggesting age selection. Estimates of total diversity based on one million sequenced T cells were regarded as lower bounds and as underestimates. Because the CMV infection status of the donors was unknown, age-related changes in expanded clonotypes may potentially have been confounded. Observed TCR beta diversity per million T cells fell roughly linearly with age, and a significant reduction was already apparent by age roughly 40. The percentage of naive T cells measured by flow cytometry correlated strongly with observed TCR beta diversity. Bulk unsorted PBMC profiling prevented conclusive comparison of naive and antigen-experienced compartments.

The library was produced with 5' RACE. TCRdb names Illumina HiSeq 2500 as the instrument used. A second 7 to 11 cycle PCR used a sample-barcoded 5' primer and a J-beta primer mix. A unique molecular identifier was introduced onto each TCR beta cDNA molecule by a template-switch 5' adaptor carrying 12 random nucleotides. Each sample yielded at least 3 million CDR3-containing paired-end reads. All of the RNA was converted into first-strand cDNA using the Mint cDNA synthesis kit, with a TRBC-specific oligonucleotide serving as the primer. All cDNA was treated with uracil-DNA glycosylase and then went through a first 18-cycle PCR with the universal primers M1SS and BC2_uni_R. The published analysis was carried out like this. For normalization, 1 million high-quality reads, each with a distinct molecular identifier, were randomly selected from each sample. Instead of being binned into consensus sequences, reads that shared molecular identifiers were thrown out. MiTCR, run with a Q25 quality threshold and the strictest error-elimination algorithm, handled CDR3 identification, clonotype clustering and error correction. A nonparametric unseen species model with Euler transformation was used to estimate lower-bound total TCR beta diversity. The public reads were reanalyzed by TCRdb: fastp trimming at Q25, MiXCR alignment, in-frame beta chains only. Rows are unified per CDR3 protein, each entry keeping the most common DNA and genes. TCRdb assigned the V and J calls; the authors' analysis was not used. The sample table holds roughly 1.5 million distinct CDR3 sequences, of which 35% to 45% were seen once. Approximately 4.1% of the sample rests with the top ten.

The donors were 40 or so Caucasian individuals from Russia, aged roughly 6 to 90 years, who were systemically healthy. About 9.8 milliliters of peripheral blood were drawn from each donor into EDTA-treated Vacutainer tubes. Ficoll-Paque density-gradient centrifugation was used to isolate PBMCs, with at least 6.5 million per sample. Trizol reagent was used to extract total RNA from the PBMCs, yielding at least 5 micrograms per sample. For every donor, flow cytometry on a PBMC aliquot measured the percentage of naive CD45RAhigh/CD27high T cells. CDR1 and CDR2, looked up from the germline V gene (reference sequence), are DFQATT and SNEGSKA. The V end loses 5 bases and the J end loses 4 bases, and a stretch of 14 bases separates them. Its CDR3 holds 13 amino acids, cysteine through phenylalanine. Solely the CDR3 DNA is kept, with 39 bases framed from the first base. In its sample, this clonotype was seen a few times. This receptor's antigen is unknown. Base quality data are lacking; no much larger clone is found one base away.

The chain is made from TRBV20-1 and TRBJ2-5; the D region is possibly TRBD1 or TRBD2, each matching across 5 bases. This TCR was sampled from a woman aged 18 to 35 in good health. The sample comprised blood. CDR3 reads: CSAALVGGETQYF. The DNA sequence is TGCAGTGCTGCCCTCGTTGGGGGAGAGACCCAGTACTTC.